This T cell receptor (beta chain) was captured by sequencing in a study of read filtering for tumor transcriptome and immune sequencing. Whole-study context: TCR-mapped reads were about 3.5 to 11 million with IR-seq versus roughly 80 to 1,300 with RNA-seq.

Germline CDR1 and CDR2: SGHAT and FQNNGV. The CDR3 has 16 residues. V lost 8 bases and J 7 bases, leaving 21 bases between the germline ends. Comments on this clonotype: The antigen is unknown. The conserved final phenylalanine or tryptophan is absent from the CDR3, which likely points to a read error.

Broader study findings: Dropping single-read clonotypes raised IR-seq and RNA-seq shared-clonotype correlation.

Molecular barcoded adaptors covering alpha/delta and beta/gamma chains were used on roughly 400 ng RNA. TCRdb re-called the reads through MiXCR, storing one row per CDR3 protein. The sample has about 62,000 distinct CDR3 sequences, roughly 20% seen once. The receptor's source is a donor at least 40 years old with multiple myeloma. Sequencing was carried out using a population of CD138-negative cells sorted from bone marrow. V gene TRBV11-2 combines with J gene TRBJ1-6; D gene uncertain. DNA for the CDR3: TGTGCCAGCGGCTCGGAAAATCACCTTCCCAATTCACCCCTCCACCTT. Translation gives CASGSENHLPNSPLHL.